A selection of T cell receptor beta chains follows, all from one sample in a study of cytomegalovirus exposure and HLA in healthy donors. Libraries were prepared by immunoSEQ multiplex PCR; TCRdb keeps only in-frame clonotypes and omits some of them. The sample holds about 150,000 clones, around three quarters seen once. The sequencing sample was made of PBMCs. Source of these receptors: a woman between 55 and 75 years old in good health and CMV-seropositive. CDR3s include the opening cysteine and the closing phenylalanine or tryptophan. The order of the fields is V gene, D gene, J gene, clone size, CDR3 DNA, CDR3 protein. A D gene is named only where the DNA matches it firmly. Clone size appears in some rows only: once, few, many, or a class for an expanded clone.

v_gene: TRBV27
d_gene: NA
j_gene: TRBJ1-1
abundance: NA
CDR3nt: TGTGCCAGCAGATTAAACAGGGCCACGAACACTGAAGCTTTCTTT
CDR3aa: CASRLNRATNTEAFF

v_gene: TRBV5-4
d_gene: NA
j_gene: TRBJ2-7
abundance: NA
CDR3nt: TGTGCCAGCAGCTTGCAGGGGGGCTACGAGCAGTACTTC
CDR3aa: CASSLQGGYEQYF

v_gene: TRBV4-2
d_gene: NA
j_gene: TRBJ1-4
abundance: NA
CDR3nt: TGTGCCAGCAGCCAAGCCGGCGGGCCCATTAATGAAAAACTGTTTTTT
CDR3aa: CASSQAGGPINEKLFF

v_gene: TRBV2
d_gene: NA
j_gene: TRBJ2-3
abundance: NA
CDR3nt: TGTGCCAGCAAAATCACAGATCCGCAGTATTTT
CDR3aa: CASKITDPQYF

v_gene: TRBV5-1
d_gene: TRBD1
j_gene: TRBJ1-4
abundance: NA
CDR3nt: TGCGCCAGCAGCTTGTGGGGACAGTTACCCAATGAAAAACTGTTTTTT
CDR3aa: CASSLWGQLPNEKLFF

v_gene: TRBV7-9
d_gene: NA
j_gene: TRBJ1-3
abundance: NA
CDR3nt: TGTGCCAGCAGCTTAGAGAGTGGCAGGACTGGAAACACCATATATTTT
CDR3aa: CASSLESGRTGNTIYF

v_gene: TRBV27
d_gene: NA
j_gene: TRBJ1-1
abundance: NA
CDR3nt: TGTGCCAGCAGTTTTTCCCGGGACTCCTTCATGAACACTGAAGCTTTCTTT
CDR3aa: CASSFSRDSFMNTEAFF

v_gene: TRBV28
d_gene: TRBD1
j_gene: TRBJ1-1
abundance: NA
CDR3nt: TGTGCCAGCAGCTCCGGGGACAGGGTGTACACTGAAGCTTTCTTT
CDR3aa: CASSSGDRVYTEAFF

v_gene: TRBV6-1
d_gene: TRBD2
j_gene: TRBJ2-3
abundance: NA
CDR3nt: TGTGCCAGCAGTGGCTATAGCGGGGCTGACACAGATACGCAGTATTTT
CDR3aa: CASSGYSGADTDTQYF

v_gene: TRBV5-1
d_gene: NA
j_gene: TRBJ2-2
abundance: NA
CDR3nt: TGCGCCAGCAGCTTGGATACACCCAACACCGGGGAGCTGTTTTTT
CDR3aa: CASSLDTPNTGELFF

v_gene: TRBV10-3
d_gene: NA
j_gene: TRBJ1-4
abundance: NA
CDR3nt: TGTGCCATCAGTGTCAGGGAGGGGGAAAAACTGTTTTTT
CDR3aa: CAISVREGEKLFF

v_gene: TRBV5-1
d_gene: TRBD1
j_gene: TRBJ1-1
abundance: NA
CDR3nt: TGCGCCAGCAGTTTAGGACAGGGTGAAACTGAAGCTTTCTTT
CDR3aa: CASSLGQGETEAFF

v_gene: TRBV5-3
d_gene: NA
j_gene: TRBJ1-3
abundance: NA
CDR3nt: TGTGCCAGAACCCCCGTTTTCCGGGACACACAACTCTCTGGAAACACCATATATTTT
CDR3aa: CARTPVFRDTQLSGNTIYF

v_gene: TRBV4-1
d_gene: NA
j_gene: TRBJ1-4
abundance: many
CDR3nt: TGCGCCAGCAGCCAAACGCGCAGGGGAAAAAATAATGAAAAACTGTTTTTT
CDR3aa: CASSQTRRGKNNEKLFF

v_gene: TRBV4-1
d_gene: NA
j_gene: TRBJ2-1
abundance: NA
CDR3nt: TGCGCCAGCAGCCAAGGACCCGGGAAAAGCTCCTACAATGAGCAGTTCTTC
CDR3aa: CASSQGPGKSSYNEQFF

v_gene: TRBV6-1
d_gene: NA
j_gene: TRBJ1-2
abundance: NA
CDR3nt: TGTGCCAGTACAGGAACCTATGGCTACACCTTC
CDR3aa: CASTGTYGYTF

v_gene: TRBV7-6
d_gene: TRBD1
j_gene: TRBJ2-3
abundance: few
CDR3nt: TGTGCCAGCAGTCAACCGGGACAGGGAACAGATACGCAGTATTTT
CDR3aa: CASSQPGQGTDTQYF

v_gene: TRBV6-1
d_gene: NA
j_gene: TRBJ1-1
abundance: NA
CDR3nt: TGTGCCAGCAGCCAGCTTCGGACAAAGAACACTGAAGCTTTCTTT
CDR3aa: CASSQLRTKNTEAFF

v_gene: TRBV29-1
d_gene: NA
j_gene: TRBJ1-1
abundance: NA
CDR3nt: TGCAGCGTTGAAGAAAGAAGCGGGGGGTTCACTGAAGCTTTCTTT
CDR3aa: CSVEERSGGFTEAFF

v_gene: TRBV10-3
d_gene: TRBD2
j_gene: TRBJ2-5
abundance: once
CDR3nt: TGTGCCACGGGGGGGGCGAGTGAAGAGACCCAGTACTTC
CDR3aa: CATGGASEETQYF

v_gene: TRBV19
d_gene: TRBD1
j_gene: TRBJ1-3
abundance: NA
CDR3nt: TGTGCCAGTAGTTCCCGGGACAGGGCAGAAAACACCATATATTTT
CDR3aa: CASSSRDRAENTIYF

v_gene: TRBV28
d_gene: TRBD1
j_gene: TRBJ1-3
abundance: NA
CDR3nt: TGTGCCAGCAGCCCGGACAGGGTGGCCGGAAACACCATATATTTT
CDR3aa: CASSPDRVAGNTIYF